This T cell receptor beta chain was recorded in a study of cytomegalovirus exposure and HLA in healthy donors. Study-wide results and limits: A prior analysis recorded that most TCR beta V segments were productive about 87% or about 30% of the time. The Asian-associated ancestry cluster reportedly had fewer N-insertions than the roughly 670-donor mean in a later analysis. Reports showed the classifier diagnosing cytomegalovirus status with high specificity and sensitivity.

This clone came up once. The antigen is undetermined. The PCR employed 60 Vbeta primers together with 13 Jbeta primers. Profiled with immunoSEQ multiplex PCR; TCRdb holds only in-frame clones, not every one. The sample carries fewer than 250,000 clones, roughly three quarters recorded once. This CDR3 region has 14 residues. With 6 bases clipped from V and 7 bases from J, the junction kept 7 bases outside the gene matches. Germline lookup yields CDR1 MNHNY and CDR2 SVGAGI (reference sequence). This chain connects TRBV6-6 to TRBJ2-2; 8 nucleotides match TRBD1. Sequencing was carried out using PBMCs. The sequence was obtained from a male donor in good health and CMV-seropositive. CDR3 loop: CASSFGQGNGELFF. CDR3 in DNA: TGTGCCAGCAGCTTCGGACAGGGCAACGGGGAGCTGTTTTTT.